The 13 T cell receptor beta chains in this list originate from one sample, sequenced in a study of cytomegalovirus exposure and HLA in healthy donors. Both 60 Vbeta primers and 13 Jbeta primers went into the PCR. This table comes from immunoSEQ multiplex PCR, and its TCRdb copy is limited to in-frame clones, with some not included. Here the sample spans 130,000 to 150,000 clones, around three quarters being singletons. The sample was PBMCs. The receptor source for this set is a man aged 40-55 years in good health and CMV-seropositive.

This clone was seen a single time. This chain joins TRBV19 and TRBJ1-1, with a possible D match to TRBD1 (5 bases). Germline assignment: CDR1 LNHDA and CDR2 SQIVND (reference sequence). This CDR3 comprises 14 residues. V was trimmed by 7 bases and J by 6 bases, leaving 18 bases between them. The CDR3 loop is CASTPWGGGPEAFF. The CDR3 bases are TGTGCCAGTACTCCCTGGGGCGGGGGACCTGAAGCTTTCTTT. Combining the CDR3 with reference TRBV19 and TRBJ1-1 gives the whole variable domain DGGITQSPKYLFRKEGQNVTLSCEQNLNHDAMYWYRQDPGQGLRLIYYSQIVNDFQKGDIAEGYSVSREKKESFPLTVTSAQKNPTAFYLCASTPWGGGPEAFFGQGTRLTVV.

CDR3 sequence: CASSLIPPGTANTEAFF. Written as DNA, the CDR3 is TGTGCCAGCTCACTCATACCCCCCGGGACAGCGAACACTGAAGCTTTCTTT. This chain connects TRBV18 to TRBJ1-1; TRBD1 matches at 7 bases. The CDR3 runs to 17 residues. The V segment lost 4 bases and the J segment 1 base; nucleotides outside the gene matches: 12. The V gene's germline CDR1 is KGHSH and CDR2 LQKENI.

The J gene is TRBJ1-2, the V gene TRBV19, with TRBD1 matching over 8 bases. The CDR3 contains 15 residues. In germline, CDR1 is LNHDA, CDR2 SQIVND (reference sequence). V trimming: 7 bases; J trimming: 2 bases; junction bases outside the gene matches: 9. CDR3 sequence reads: CASTIRQGMNYGYTF. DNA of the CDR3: TGTGCCAGTACCATACGACAGGGGATGAACTATGGCTACACCTTC.

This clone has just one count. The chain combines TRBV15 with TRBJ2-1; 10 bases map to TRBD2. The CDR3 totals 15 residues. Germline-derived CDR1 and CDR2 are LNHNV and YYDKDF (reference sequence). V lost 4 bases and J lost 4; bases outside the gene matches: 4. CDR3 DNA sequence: TGTGCCACCAGCAAGCGGGGGGGCCTATACAATGAGCAGTTCTTC. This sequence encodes CATSKRGGLYNEQFF.

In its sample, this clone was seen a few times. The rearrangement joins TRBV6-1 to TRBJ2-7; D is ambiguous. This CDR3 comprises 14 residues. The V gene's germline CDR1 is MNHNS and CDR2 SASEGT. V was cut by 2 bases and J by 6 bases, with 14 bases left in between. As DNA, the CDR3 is TGTGCCAGCAGTGAATTGGGCCTGATAGGCGAGCAGTACTTC. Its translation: CASSELGLIGEQYF.

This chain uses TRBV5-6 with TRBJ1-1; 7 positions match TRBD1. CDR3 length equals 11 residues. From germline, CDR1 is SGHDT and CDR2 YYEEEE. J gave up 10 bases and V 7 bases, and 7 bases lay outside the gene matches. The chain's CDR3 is CASQGGLRAFF. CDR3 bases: TGTGCCAGCCAGGGGGGCCTCCGAGCTTTCTTT.

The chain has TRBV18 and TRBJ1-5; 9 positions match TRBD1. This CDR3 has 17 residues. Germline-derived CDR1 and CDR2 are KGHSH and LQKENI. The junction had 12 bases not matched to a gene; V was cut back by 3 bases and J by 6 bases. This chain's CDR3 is CASSPSLGQGTGQPQHF. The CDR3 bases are TGTGCCAGCTCACCCTCCCTAGGACAGGGGACGGGTCAGCCCCAGCATTTT.

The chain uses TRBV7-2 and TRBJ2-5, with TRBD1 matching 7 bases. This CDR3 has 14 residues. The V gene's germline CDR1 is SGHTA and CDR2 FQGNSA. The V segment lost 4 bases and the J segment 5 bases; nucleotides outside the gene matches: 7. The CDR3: CASSWGQRGETQYF. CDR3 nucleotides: TGTGCCAGCAGCTGGGGACAGCGCGGGGAGACCCAGTACTTC.

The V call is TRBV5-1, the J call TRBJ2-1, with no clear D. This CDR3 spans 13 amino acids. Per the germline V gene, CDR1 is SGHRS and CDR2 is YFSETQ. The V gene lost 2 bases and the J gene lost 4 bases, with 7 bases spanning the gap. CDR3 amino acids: CASSFLSYNEQFF. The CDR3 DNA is TGCGCCAGCAGCTTCCTCTCTTACAATGAGCAGTTCTTC.

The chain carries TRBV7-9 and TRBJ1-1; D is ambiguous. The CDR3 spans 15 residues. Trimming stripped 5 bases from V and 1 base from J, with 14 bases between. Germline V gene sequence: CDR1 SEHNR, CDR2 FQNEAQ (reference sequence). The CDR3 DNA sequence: TGTGCCAGCAGCCGGTACCTCGCTTCGAACACTGAAGCTTTCTTT. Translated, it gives CASSRYLASNTEAFF.

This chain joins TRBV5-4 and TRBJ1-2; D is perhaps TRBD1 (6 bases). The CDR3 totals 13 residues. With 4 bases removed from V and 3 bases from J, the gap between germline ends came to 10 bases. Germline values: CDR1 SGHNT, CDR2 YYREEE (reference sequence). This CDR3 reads CASSPRQDYGYTF. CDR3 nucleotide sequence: TGTGCCAGCAGCCCCAGACAGGACTATGGCTACACCTTC.

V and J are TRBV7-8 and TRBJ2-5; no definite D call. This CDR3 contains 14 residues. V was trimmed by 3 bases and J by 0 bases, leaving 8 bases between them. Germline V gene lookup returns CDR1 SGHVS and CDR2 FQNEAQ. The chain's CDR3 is CASSLMGNQETQYF. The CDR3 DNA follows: TGTGCCAGCAGCTTGATGGGCAACCAAGAGACCCAGTACTTC.

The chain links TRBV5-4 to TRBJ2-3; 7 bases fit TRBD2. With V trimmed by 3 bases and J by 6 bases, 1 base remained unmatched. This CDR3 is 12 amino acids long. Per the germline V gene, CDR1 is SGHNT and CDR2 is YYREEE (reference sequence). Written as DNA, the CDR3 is TGTGCCAGCAGCTGGGGAGGGGATACGCAGTATTTT. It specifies CASSWGGDTQYF.